This T cell receptor (beta chain) was obtained from a study of monozygotic twins with cystic fibrosis. Background on the study: Libraries were built from roughly 2.8 micrograms of fragmented DNA using about 16 PCR cycles. The study, taken as a whole, reports: The repertoire was suggested to be naive-dominated, clonality median around 0.0093. In 13 of 16 pairs, V gene usage was closest to the co-twin's. Age, concordance and disease severity did not associate with shared CDR3 numbers.

The germline CDR1 and CDR2 sequences are SGHVS and FNYEAQ. Trimming removed 4 bases at V and 7 bases at J, with 5 bases between. The CDR3 totals 12 residues. This table comes from immunoSEQ multiplex PCR, and its TCRdb copy is limited to in-frame clones, with some not included. The sample carries about 36,000 clones, about 90% recorded once. As for this clone: Its antigen is unknown.

The chain recombines TRBV7-6 with TRBJ1-6; no clear D. Sequencing was performed on blood. This TCR derives from a boy aged 2 to 9 with cystic fibrosis. CDR3 bases: TGTGCCAGCAGCTCCAGGAATTCACCCCTCCACTTT. Translating it yields CASSSRNSPLHF.